This TCR beta chain was sequenced in a study of blood T cell repertoires in COVID-19. About the study: Samples representing acute and convalescent COVID-19 were sourced from the United States, Italy and Spain. Sources were T cells, B-cell-depleted T cells, or PBMCs; the material itself was cDNA or gDNA.

This CDR3 region has 11 residues. Looked up from germline, CDR1 is DFQATT and CDR2 is SNEGSKA (reference sequence). In the study's own analysis: Amplification from reference gene primers served as the basis for estimated nucleated cell counts. Assay: immunoSEQ multiplex PCR; the TCRdb copy retains only in-frame clones and omits some. The V and J calls and clone size are taken from that table; D and trimming were inferred from the DNA. Of around 220,000 clones listed, more than 75% are singletons. What was sequenced was peripheral blood. The rearrangement joins TRBV20-1 to TRBJ2-7; TRBD1 matches 7 bases. The sequence came from an elderly woman with COVID-19, enrolled during active disease. The CDR3: CSDRDDPEQYF. The CDR3 nucleotides are TGCAGCGACAGGGACGACCCCGAGCAGTACTTC.